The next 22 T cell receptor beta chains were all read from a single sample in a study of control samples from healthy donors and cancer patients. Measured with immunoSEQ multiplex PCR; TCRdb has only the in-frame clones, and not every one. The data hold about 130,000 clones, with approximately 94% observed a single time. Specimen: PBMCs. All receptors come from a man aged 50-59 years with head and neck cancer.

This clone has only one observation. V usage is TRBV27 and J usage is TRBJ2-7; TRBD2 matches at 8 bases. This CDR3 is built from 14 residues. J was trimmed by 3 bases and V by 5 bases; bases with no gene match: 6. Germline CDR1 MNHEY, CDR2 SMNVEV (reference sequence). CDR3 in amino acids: CASSPAGALYEQYF. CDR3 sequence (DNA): TGTGCCAGCAGTCCAGCGGGGGCCCTCTACGAGCAGTACTTC.

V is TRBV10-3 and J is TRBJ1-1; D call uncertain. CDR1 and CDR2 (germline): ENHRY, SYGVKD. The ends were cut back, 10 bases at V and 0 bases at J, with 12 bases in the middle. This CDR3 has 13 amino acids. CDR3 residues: CATRGQLNTEAFF. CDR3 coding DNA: TGTGCCACCCGTGGGCAATTGAACACTGAAGCTTTCTTT.

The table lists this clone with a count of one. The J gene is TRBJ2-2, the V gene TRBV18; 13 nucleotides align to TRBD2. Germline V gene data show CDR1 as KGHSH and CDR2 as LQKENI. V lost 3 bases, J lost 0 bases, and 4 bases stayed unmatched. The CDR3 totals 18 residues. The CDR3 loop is CASSPPGLAGPNTGELFF. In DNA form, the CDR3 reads TGTGCCAGCTCACCCCCGGGACTAGCGGGGCCGAACACCGGGGAGCTGTTTTTT. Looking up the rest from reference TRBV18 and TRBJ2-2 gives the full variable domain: NAGVMQNPRHLVRRRGQEARLRCSPMKGHSHVYWYRQLPEEGLKFMVYLQKENIIDESGMPKERFSAEFPKEGPSILRIQQVVRGDSAAYFCASSPPGLAGPNTGELFFGEGSRLTVL.

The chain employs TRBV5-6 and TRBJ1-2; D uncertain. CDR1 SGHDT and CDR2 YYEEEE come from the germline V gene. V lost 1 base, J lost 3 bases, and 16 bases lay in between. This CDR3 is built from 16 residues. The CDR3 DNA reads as TGTGCCAGCAGCTTGCTTCTGCGACCCTCACACTATGGCTACACCTTC. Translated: CASSLLLRPSHYGYTF.

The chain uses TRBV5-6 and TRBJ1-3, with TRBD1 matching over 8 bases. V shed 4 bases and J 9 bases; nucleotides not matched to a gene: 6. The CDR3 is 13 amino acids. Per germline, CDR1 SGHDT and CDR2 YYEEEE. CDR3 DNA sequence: TGTGCCAGCAGCCCCACGACAGGGGCCACCATATATTTT. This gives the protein CASSPTTGATIYF. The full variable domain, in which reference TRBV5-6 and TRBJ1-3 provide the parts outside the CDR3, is DAGVTQSPTHLIKTRGQQVTLRCSPKSGHDTVSWYQQALGQGPQFIFQYYEEEERQRGNFPDRFSGHQFPNYSSELNVNALLLGDSALYLCASSPTTGATIYFGEGSWLTVV.

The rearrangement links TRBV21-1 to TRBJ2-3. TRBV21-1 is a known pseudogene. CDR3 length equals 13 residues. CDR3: CASTGVVGVGQYF. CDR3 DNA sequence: TGTGCCAGCACTGGCGTGGTGGGGGTGGGGCAGTATTTT.

The CDR3 sequence is CASSLGSLTNEQFF. The CDR3 DNA is TGTGCCAGCAGCTTAGGGTCCTTAACCAATGAGCAGTTCTTC. This chain links TRBV7-9 with TRBJ2-1; no clear D gene. Germline-derived CDR1 and CDR2 are SEHNR and FQNEAQ (reference sequence). Trimming pared 1 base from V and 6 bases from J, leaving 10 bases between. CDR3 length: 14 amino acids.

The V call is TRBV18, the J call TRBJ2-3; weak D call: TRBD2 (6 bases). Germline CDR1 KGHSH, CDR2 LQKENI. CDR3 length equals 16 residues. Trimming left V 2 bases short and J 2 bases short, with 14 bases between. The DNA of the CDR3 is TGTGCCAGCTCACCAAGGGCGGGCGGGACCACAGATACGCAGTATTTT. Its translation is CASSPRAGGTTDTQYF.

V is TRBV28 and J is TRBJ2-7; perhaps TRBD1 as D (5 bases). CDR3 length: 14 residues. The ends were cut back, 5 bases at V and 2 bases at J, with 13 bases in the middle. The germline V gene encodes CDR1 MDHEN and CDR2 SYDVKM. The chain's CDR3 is CASSLQGPPYEQYF. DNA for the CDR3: TGTGCCAGCAGTCTTCAGGGTCCGCCCTACGAGCAGTACTTC.

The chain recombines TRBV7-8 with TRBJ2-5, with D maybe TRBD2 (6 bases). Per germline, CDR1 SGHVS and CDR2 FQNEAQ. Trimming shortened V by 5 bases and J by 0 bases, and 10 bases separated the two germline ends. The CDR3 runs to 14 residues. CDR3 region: CASSTAGYQETQYF. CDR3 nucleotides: TGTGCCAGCAGCACCGCGGGGTACCAAGAGACCCAGTACTTC.

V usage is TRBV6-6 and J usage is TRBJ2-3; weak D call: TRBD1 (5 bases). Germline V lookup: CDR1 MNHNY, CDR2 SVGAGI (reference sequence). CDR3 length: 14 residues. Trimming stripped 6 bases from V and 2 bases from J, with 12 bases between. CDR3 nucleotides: TGTGCCAGCAGCCTTGGACATTCCACAGATACGCAGTATTTT. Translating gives CASSLGHSTDTQYF.

This CDR3 is CASRHTGAGSPLHF. DNA of the CDR3: TGTGCCAGTAGGCATACAGGGGCAGGTTCACCCCTCCACTTT. The V call is TRBV19, the J call TRBJ1-6; TRBD1 agrees at 7 bases. The germline CDR1 and CDR2 sequences are LNHDA and SQIVND (reference sequence). V gave up 6 bases and J gave up 9 bases; unmatched junction bases: 8. The CDR3 totals 14 residues. The full variable domain, its missing parts supplied by reference TRBV19 and TRBJ1-6, is DGGITQSPKYLFRKEGQNVTLSCEQNLNHDAMYWYRQDPGQGLRLIYYSQIVNDFQKGDIAEGYSVSREKKESFPLTVTSAQKNPTAFYLCASRHTGAGSPLHFGNGTRLTVT.

The CDR3: CASTGLAASTDTQYF. In DNA, the CDR3 is TGTGCCAGTACCGGACTAGCGGCCAGCACAGATACGCAGTATTTT. The V and J genes are TRBV2 and TRBJ2-3, with 10 bases that match TRBD2. Germline V gene sequence: CDR1 SNHLY, CDR2 FYNNEI. CDR3 length: 15 amino acids. The V gene end was trimmed by 9 bases and the J gene end by 0 bases; junction bases not matched to a gene: 6. Filled out from reference TRBV2 and TRBJ2-3, the complete variable domain reads EPEVTQTPSHQVTQMGQEVILRCVPISNHLYFYWYRQILGQKVEFLVSFYNNEISEKSEIFDDQFSVERPDGSNFTLKIRSTKLEDSAMYFCASTGLAASTDTQYFGPGTRLTVL.

CDR3 residues: CASSLGAGGPSGNTIYF. CDR3 in DNA: TGTGCCAGCAGCTTGGGAGCAGGCGGCCCCTCTGGAAACACCATATATTTT. V usage is TRBV5-4 and J usage is TRBJ1-3; unclear D gene. Per the germline V gene, CDR1 is SGHNT and CDR2 is YYREEE (reference sequence). The CDR3 extends over 17 amino acids. The V and J ends lost 0 bases and 0 bases respectively, with 13 bases between them.

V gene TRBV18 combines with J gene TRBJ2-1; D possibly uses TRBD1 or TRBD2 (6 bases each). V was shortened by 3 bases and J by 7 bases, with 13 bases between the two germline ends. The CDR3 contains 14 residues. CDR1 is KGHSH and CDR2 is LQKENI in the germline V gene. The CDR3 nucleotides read TGTGCCAGCTCACCGGGTGGGGGGCCAAATGAGCAGTTCTTC. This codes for CASSPGGGPNEQFF.

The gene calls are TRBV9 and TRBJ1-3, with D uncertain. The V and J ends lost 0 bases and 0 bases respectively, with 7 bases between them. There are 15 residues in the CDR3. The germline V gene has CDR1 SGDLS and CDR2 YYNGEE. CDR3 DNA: TGTGCCAGCAGCGTAGACCAGAGCTCTGGAAACACCATATATTTT. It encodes CASSVDQSSGNTIYF.

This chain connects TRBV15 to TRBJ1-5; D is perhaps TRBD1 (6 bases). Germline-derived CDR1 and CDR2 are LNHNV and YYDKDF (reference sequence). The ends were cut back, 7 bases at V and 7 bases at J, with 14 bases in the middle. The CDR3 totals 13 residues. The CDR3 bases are TGTGCCACCACCCAGGACAGTTCACAGCCCCAGCATTTT. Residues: CATTQDSSQPQHF.

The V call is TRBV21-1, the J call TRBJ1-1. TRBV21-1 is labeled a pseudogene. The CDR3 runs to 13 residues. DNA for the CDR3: TGTGCCAGCAGCAAATGGGACGACACTGAAGCTTTCTTT. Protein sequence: CASSKWDDTEAFF.

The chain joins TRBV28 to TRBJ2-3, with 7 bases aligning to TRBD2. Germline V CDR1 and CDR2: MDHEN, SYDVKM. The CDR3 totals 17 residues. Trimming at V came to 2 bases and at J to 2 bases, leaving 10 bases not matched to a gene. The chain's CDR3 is CASSLSGMDINTDTQYF. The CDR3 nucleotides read TGTGCCAGCAGTTTAAGCGGGATGGACATCAACACAGATACGCAGTATTTT.

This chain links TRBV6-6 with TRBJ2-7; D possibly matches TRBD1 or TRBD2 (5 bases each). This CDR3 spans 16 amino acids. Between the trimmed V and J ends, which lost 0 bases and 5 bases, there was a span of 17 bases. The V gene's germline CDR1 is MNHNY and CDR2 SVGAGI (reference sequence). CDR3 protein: CASSYSGRGTLNEQYF. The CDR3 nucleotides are TGTGCCAGCAGTTACTCGGGACGAGGAACGTTAAACGAGCAGTACTTC.

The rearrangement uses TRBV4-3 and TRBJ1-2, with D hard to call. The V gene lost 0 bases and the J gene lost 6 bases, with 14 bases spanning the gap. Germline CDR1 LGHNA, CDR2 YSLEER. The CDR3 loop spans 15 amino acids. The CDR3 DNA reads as TGCGCCAGCAGCCAAGAGCGGTCCCCCACCGATGGCTACACCTTC. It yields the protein CASSQERSPTDGYTF.

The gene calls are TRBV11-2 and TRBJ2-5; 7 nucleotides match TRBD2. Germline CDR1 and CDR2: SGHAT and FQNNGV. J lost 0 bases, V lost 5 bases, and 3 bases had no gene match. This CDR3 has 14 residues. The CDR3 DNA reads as TGTGCCAGCAGCACCGGGACTAACCAAGAGACCCAGTACTTC. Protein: CASSTGTNQETQYF.